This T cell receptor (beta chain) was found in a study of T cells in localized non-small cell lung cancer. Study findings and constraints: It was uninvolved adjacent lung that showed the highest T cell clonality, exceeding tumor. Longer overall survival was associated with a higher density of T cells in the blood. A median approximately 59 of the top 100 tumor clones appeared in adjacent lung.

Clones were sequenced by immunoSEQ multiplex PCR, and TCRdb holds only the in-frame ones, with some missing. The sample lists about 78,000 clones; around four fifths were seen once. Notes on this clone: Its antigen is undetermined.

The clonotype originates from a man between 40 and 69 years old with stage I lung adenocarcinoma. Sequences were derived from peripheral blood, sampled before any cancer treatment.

Here the CDR3 reads CASSVGLAGETKSSYNEQFF. CDR3 nucleotide sequence: TGTGCCAGCAGCGTAGGACTAGCGGGCGAGACAAAAAGCTCCTACAATGAGCAGTTCTTC. The gene calls are TRBV9 and TRBJ2-1; 10 bases align to TRBD2. Unmatched junction bases numbered 12, after V lost 0 bases and J lost 0 bases. The CDR3 contains 20 residues. Germline lookup yields CDR1 SGDLS and CDR2 YYNGEE.